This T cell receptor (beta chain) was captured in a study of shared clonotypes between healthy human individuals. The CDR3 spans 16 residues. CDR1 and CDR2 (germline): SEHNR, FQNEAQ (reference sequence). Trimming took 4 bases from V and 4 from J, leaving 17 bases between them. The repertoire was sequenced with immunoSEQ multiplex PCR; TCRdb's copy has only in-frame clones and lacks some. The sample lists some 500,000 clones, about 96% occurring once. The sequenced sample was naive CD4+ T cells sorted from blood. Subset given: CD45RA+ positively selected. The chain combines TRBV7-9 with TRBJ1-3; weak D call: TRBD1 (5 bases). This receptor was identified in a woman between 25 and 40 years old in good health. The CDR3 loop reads CASSSTGGAAGNTIYF. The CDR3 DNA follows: TGTGCCAGCAGCTCCACAGGAGGGGCCGCCGGAAACACCATATATTTT.